This T cell receptor (beta chain) derives from a study of blood T cell repertoires in COVID-19. Study overall: Samples of COVID-19 (acute and convalescent) were obtained from the United States, Italy and Spain. PBMCs, B-cell-depleted T cells, or T cells provided the cDNA or gDNA that made up the material.

Original processing methods: Scientists estimated how many nucleated cells there were by amplifying reference gene primers. TCRdb keeps only in-frame clones here, not all; method: immunoSEQ multiplex PCR. That table supplies the V and J calls and clone size; D and trimming were determined from the DNA. This table holds around 250,000 clones, approximately 86% found once. Germline V CDR1 and CDR2: SGHAT, FQNNGV. V dropped 2 bases and J dropped 2 bases, with 10 bases sitting between them. This CDR3 region has 14 residues. The specimen sequenced was peripheral blood. This TCR was recovered from a woman aged 60-70 years who had recovered from COVID-19. The J gene is TRBJ2-7, the V gene TRBV11-2; D is unclear. CDR3 DNA sequence: TGTGCCAGCAGCTTAAGACGGGTAGCCTACGAGCAGTACTTC. This translates into CASSLRRVAYEQYF.